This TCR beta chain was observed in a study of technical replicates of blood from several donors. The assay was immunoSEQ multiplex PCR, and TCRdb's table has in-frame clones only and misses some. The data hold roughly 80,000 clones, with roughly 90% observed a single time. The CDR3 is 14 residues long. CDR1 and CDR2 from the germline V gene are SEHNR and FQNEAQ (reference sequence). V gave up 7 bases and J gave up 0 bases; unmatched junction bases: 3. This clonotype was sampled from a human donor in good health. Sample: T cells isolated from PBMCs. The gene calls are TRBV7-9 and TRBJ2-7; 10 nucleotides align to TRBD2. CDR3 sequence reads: CASTRTSGSYEQYF. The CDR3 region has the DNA TGTGCCAGCACCCGGACTAGCGGCTCCTACGAGCAGTACTTC.